The following is a T cell receptor beta chain sequence with its context. Its antigen is still unknown. These data come from a study of cytomegalovirus exposure and HLA in healthy donors. Study outcomes and limitations: Relative to equally common others, HLA-associated TCR beta chains showed greater clonal expansion in a later analysis. Presence/absence analyses assumed roughly uniform sequencing depth across donors. In a later analysis, TCR association rates varied by HLA locus: DRB1 most, HLA-C fewest.

Researchers ran the PCR with 60 Vbeta and 13 Jbeta primers. Assay: immunoSEQ multiplex PCR; the TCRdb copy retains only in-frame clones and omits some. The data show around 130,000 clones, approximately 70% seen once. V dropped 0 bases and J dropped 4 bases, with 9 bases sitting between them. There are 14 residues in the CDR3. Germline V gene lookup returns CDR1 KGHSH and CDR2 LQKENI. The sequence was obtained from a woman in her twenties or thirties in good health and CMV-seronegative. V is TRBV18 and J is TRBJ1-2, with TRBD1 as a possible D gene (5 bases). The source material was PBMCs. The DNA of the CDR3 is TGTGCCAGCTCACCACCCGGGGGGAGCTATGGCTACACCTTC. This translates into CASSPPGGSYGYTF.